The rows below give T cell receptor beta chains drawn from one sample of a study of regulatory T cells in long-lasting Graves disease. TCRdb itself ran the multiplex PCR reads through MiXCR, one entry per CDR3 protein. The sample gives around 400,000 distinct CDR3 sequences, less than 25% of which show up once; about a quarter is in the top ten. The source was peripheral blood mononuclear cells (PBMCs), collected when the disease was refractory, from a patient treated with antithyroid drugs. These receptors were collected from a female donor with Graves disease. The CDR3 runs from the conserved cysteine through the conserved F or W.

j_gene: TRBJ2-7
v_gene: TRBV28
CDR3aa: CASSLGRYEQYF

j_gene: TRBJ2-5
v_gene: TRBV20-1
CDR3aa: CSASVSLRQGTQYF

j_gene: TRBJ2-7
v_gene: TRBV10-3
CDR3aa: CAISEGIGGYEQYF

j_gene: TRBJ1-2
v_gene: TRBV19
CDR3aa: CASSPRQDYGYTF

j_gene: TRBJ1-2
v_gene: TRBV30
CDR3aa: CAWGRTEANYGYTF

j_gene: TRBJ1-2
v_gene: TRBV7-9
CDR3aa: CASSLRTELYGYTF

j_gene: TRBJ1-2
v_gene: TRBV29-1
CDR3aa: CSVTPGYTF

j_gene: TRBJ1-5
v_gene: TRBV20-1
CDR3aa: CSASALSGGNQPQHF

j_gene: TRBJ2-1
v_gene: TRBV24-1
CDR3aa: CATREPGLAGGGEQFF

j_gene: TRBJ2-2
v_gene: TRBV2
CDR3aa: CASDPSGSRVGELFF

j_gene: TRBJ1-2
v_gene: TRBV4-1
CDR3aa: CASSQESDNYGYTF

j_gene: TRBJ1-5
v_gene: TRBV2
CDR3aa: CASIGPGPTYQPQHF

j_gene: TRBJ2-7
v_gene: TRBV20-1
CDR3aa: CSANRLAGLNEQYF

j_gene: TRBJ2-5
v_gene: TRBV5-8
CDR3aa: CASSSSGTQYF

j_gene: TRBJ2-5
v_gene: TRBV5-6
CDR3aa: CASSLGDRLAGGEETQYF

j_gene: TRBJ2-5
v_gene: TRBV7-9
CDR3aa: CASSQAGVETQYF

j_gene: TRBJ1-5
v_gene: TRBV12-3/TRBV12-4
CDR3aa: CASSLARCNQPQHF

j_gene: TRBJ1-1
v_gene: TRBV25-1
CDR3aa: CASQKDRTNTEAFF

j_gene: TRBJ1-1
v_gene: TRBV13
CDR3aa: CASSSRGIEAFF

j_gene: TRBJ1-5
v_gene: TRBV19
CDR3aa: CASSADRVGQPQHF

j_gene: TRBJ2-2
v_gene: TRBV6-1
CDR3aa: CASRLTDPGELFF

j_gene: TRBJ1-2
v_gene: TRBV6-9
CDR3aa: CASSYGGVDYGYAF

j_gene: TRBJ2-7
v_gene: TRBV5-1
CDR3aa: CASSLVGGGQTDYEQYF

j_gene: TRBJ1-5
v_gene: TRBV30
CDR3aa: CAWSVQMGERQPQHF

j_gene: TRBJ2-5
v_gene: TRBV20-1
CDR3aa: CSSRGRAETQYF

j_gene: TRBJ1-3
v_gene: TRBV20-1
CDR3aa: CSAQDRSIGNTIYF

j_gene: TRBJ1-4
v_gene: TRBV4-2
CDR3aa: CASSPGQGIATNEKLFF

j_gene: TRBJ2-1
v_gene: TRBV5-8
CDR3aa: CASNLAGGPDREQFF

j_gene: TRBJ1-4
v_gene: TRBV5-1
CDR3aa: CASSLSGAGEKLFF

j_gene: TRBJ2-2
v_gene: TRBV14
CDR3aa: CASSSGTGFNTGELFF

j_gene: TRBJ1-1
v_gene: TRBV24-1
CDR3aa: CATSDGGVNTEAFF

j_gene: TRBJ2-7
v_gene: TRBV7-6
CDR3aa: CASSLAFGDEQYF

j_gene: TRBJ2-7
v_gene: TRBV5-1
CDR3aa: CASSHSPSYEQYF

j_gene: TRBJ1-2
v_gene: TRBV20-1
CDR3aa: CSAGEGGAGYGYTF

j_gene: TRBJ1-1
v_gene: TRBV30
CDR3aa: CAWRGQGFTEAFF

j_gene: TRBJ2-7
v_gene: TRBV7-3
CDR3aa: CASSLGTGVTYEQHF

j_gene: TRBJ1-2
v_gene: TRBV7-3
CDR3aa: CASSFGGPMDYGYTF

j_gene: TRBJ2-6
v_gene: TRBV5-1
CDR3aa: CASSLVAKPGASGANVLTF

j_gene: TRBJ2-6
v_gene: TRBV7-6
CDR3aa: CASSPRTGGSSGANVLTF

j_gene: TRBJ1-5
v_gene: TRBV7-2
CDR3aa: CASSQTGVVLGQSQHF

j_gene: TRBJ2-7
v_gene: TRBV27
CDR3aa: CASSTSGRGPYEQYF